This passage covers 15 T cell receptor beta chains from one sample sequenced in a study of blood T cell repertoires in COVID-19. Using immunoSEQ multiplex PCR, the repertoire was profiled, and TCRdb retains in-frame clones only, with some absent. The table has fewer than 200,000 clones, roughly 86% seen once. Sequencing was performed on peripheral blood. These receptors were taken from a man between 35 and 55 years old who had recovered from COVID-19.

The genes are TRBV3-1 (or the pseudogene TRBV3-2) and TRBJ2-1, with 11 bases identical to TRBD2. This CDR3 is 16 amino acids long. In germline, CDR1 is LGHDT, CDR2 YNNKEL (reference sequence). J lost 7 bases, V lost 0 bases, and 5 bases had no gene match. The CDR3 is CASSQDPSGRTNEQFF. The CDR3 coding sequence is TGTGCCAGCAGCCAAGACCCTAGCGGGAGGACAAATGAGCAGTTCTTC.

This clone was seen more than once but under ten times. The chain employs TRBV5-4 and TRBJ2-7, with 12 bases identical to TRBD1. The CDR3 is 15 residues long. The ends lost 0 bases at V and 4 bases at J; junction bases unmatched: 2. Germline V gene data show CDR1 as SGHNT and CDR2 as YYREEE (reference sequence). The CDR3 loop is CASSLGGQGAYEQYF. CDR3 bases: TGTGCCAGCAGCTTGGGGGGACAGGGGGCATACGAGCAGTACTTC.

The gene calls are TRBV6-5 and TRBJ1-1, with D perhaps TRBD1 (5 bases). Per germline, CDR1 MNHEY and CDR2 SVGAGI. Trimming took 0 bases from V and 6 from J, leaving 11 bases between them. The CDR3 consists of 14 residues. The CDR3 loop reads CASSYSGARAEAFF. CDR3 sequence (DNA): TGTGCCAGCAGTTACTCAGGGGCTCGGGCTGAAGCTTTCTTT.

The chain uses TRBV27 and TRBJ1-5; possibly TRBD1 for D (6 bases). V was clipped by 11 bases and J by 4 bases, with 15 bases between them. The germline CDR1 and CDR2 sequences are MNHEY and SMNVEV (reference sequence). The CDR3 sequence is 13 residues long. CDR3 coding DNA: TGTGCCGCGGCCACAGGGTTGAATCAGCCCCAGCATTTT. It codes for CAAATGLNQPQHF.

This chain uses TRBV2 with TRBJ1-1; possibly TRBD1 for D (5 bases). The V gene lost 3 bases and the J gene lost 8 bases, with 10 bases spanning the gap. Germline V CDR1 and CDR2: SNHLY, FYNNEI. The CDR3 is made up of 12 amino acids. CDR3 bases: TGTGCCAGCAGTGAGGGGGGTCAGGAAGCTTTCTTT. This encodes CASSEGGQEAFF.

The chain is built from TRBV10-3 and TRBJ2-7, with 8 bases identical to TRBD1. V lost 7 bases and J lost 3; bases outside the gene matches: 5. In germline, CDR1 is ENHRY, CDR2 SYGVKD. This CDR3 comprises 13 residues. Here the CDR3 DNA reads TGTGCCATCATGGGGACAGGAAACTACGAGCAGTACTTC. Its protein is CAIMGTGNYEQYF.

Regarding this clone: One end of the junction fails to match germline, which may point to a read error. The chain combines TRBV12-3 or TRBV12-4 with TRBJ2-5; TRBD2 matches at 12 bases. The CDR3 consists of 13 residues. The CDR3 region has the DNA TGTGCCAGCAGTTTAGGACTAGCGGGGGACCCGAACTTC. Its translation is CASSLGLAGDPNF.

The chain employs TRBV21-1 and TRBJ2-1; the D call of TRBD1 is as the table states it, not checked on the DNA. TRBV21-1 is given as a pseudogene. The CDR3 extends over 16 amino acids. The CDR3 sequence: CASSKKPDRAYNEQFF. CDR3 coding DNA: TGTGCCAGCAGCAAAAAGCCAGACAGGGCCTACAATGAGCAGTTCTTC.

This chain connects TRBV6-1 to TRBJ1-2; D is unresolved. The V gene's germline CDR1 is MNHNS and CDR2 SASEGT. V was clipped by 3 bases and J by 4 bases, with 9 bases between them. The CDR3 has 13 amino acids. Here the CDR3 DNA reads TGTGCCAGCAGTGAGGTCAGATTCTATGGCTACACCTTC. Residues: CASSEVRFYGYTF.

The rearrangement links TRBV5-1 to TRBJ2-1; 7 bases match TRBD2. Germline V gives CDR1 SGHRS, CDR2 YFSETQ. With 4 bases clipped from V and 3 bases from J, the junction kept 10 bases outside the gene matches. The CDR3 totals 16 residues. The CDR3 loop is CASSSGTQAIYNEQFF. DNA of the CDR3: TGCGCCAGCAGCAGCGGGACCCAGGCGATCTACAATGAGCAGTTCTTC.

The V gene is TRBV15, the J gene TRBJ2-5, with 7 bases lining up with TRBD1. The junction had 4 bases not matched to a gene; V was cut back by 1 base and J by 5 bases. The CDR3 has 14 amino acids. The germline V gene encodes CDR1 LNHNV and CDR2 YYDKDF (reference sequence). Here the CDR3 DNA reads TGTGCCACCAGCAGAGCAGGGGGTAGTGAGACCCAGTACTTC. Its translation is CATSRAGGSETQYF. Using reference TRBV15 and TRBJ2-5 for the parts outside the CDR3, the full variable domain is DAMVIQNPRYQVTQFGKPVTLSCSQTLNHNVMYWYQQKSSQAPKLLFHYYDKDFNNEADTPDNFQSRRPNTSFCFLDIRSPGLGDTAMYLCATSRAGGSETQYFGPGTRLLVL.

This chain connects TRBV5-6 to TRBJ2-7; tentatively, D is TRBD2 (6 bases). V was trimmed by 0 bases and J by 7 bases, leaving 14 bases between them. CDR3 size: 14 residues. Germline values: CDR1 SGHDT, CDR2 YYEEEE. The CDR3 spells CASSLVGTQEEQYF. The CDR3 coding sequence is TGTGCCAGCAGCTTGGTGGGGACTCAAGAAGAGCAGTACTTC.

This chain links TRBV30 with TRBJ1-1, with TRBD1 as a possible D gene (6 bases). The CDR3 covers 13 residues. The V end lost 0 bases, the J end lost 3 bases, and 8 bases lay between the germline ends. Germline V gives CDR1 GTSNPN, CDR2 SVGIG (reference sequence). This chain's CDR3 is CAWSVQGHTEAFF. The CDR3 coding sequence is TGTGCCTGGAGTGTACAGGGACACACTGAAGCTTTCTTT.

This rearrangement joins TRBV25-1 to TRBJ2-7; D possibly corresponds to TRBD1 (5 bases). Germline loops: CDR1 MGHDK, CDR2 SYGVNS. The CDR3 has 12 amino acids. Trimming removed 5 bases at V and 3 bases at J, with 8 bases between. Written as DNA, the CDR3 is TGTGCCAGCAGTACGGACATCTACGAGCAGTACTTC. Its protein is CASSTDIYEQYF.

The V call is TRBV30, the J call TRBJ1-2; a weak D match, TRBD1 (5 bases). The CDR3 sequence is 13 residues long. Germline V gene lookup returns CDR1 GTSNPN and CDR2 SVGIG (reference sequence). V shed 1 base and J shed 2 bases, with 8 bases lying between them. Here the CDR3 reads CAWSGGANYGYTF. The DNA for the CDR3 is TGTGCCTGGAGTGGGGGCGCAAACTATGGCTACACCTTC.